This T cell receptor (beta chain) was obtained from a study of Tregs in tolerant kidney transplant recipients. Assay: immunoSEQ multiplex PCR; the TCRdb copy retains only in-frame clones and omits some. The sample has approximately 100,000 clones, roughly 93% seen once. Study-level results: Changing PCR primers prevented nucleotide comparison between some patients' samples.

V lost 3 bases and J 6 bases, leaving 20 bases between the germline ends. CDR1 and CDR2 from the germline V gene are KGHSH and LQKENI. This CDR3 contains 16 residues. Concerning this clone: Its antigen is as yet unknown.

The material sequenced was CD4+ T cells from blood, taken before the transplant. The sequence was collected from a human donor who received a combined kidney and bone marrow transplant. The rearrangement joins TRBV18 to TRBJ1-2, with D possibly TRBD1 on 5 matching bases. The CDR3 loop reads CASSPEVFGGEDGYTF. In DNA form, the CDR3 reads TGTGCCAGCTCACCGGAGGTTTTCGGAGGGGAGGATGGCTACACCTTC. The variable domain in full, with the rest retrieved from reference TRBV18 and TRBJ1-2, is NAGVMQNPRHLVRRRGQEARLRCSPMKGHSHVYWYRQLPEEGLKFMVYLQKENIIDESGMPKERFSAEFPKEGPSILRIQQVVRGDSAAYFCASSPEVFGGEDGYTFGSGTRLTVV.